This T cell receptor (beta chain) appears in the sequencing data of a study of CD8+ T cells in alopecia areata. Broader study findings: Higher clonality and more expanded CD8+ clones appeared in lesional than normal scalp.

PBMCs, the starting material, were the source of sorted CD4+ and CD8+ T cells. Germline V gives CDR1 SGHRS, CDR2 YFSETQ. Trimming cost V 4 bases and J 8 bases, with 13 bases left between them. The CDR3 loop spans 14 amino acids. cDNA serving as the sequencing template came from extracted, reverse transcribed RNA. Libraries were prepared by immunoSEQ multiplex PCR; TCRdb keeps only in-frame clonotypes and omits some of them. The top ten clones hold 2.5% to 3.5% of a sample with roughly 120,000 clones, roughly two thirds of them seen once. This clone was seen a single time. Its target is not known. The rearrangement uses TRBV5-1 and TRBJ1-6; D is unresolved. The sequenced material came from CD4+ T cells sorted from blood. This receptor was identified in a human donor in good health. The CDR3 loop reads CASSPRTSDSPLHF. The CDR3 bases are TGCGCCAGCAGCCCCCGGACCTCAGATTCACCCCTCCACTTT.